This T cell receptor (beta chain) is from a study of blood T cell repertoires in COVID-19. Study-wide context: PBMCs, B-cell-depleted T cells, or T cells provided the cDNA or gDNA that made up the material.

This clone was counted once. This CDR3 contains 14 residues. V was shortened by 0 bases and J by 3 bases, with 6 bases between the two germline ends. Germline V CDR1 and CDR2: SGHRS, YFSETQ. Authors' data handling: Estimation of nucleated cell counts relied on the amplification of reference gene primers. Data came from immunoSEQ multiplex PCR; TCRdb stores just in-frame clones and leaves some out. D and trimming come from the DNA, and the V and J calls and clone size come from that table. The sample lists 280,000 or so clones; 65% to 90% were seen once. Sequencing was carried out using peripheral blood. J is TRBJ2-2 and V is TRBV5-1; a weak D match, TRBD1 (6 bases). This clonotype was obtained from a human donor in a cohort sampled during active COVID-19. The CDR3 DNA sequence: TGCGCCAGCAGCTTGGGACAGGACACCGGGGAGCTGTTTTTT. This sequence encodes CASSLGQDTGELFF.